This note documents a single TCR beta chain sequence. As yet, its antigen is unknown. Germline trimming cut 6 bases from V and 3 bases from J; bases unmatched to any gene: 7. The germline V gene has CDR1 PRHDT and CDR2 FYEKMQ (reference sequence). The CDR3 length is 15 residues. The PCR was carried out with 60 Vbeta primers and 13 Jbeta primers. This table comes from immunoSEQ multiplex PCR, and its TCRdb copy is limited to in-frame clones, with some not included. The table has over 90,000 clones, 76% seen once. These data belong to a study of cytomegalovirus exposure and HLA in healthy donors. Study results and limitations: TCR beta V- and J-gene trimming, according to a later analysis, was linked to a missense DCLRE1C variant. A later analysis showed HLA-associated TCR beta chains outstripping equally common others in clonal expansion.

The chain joins TRBV13 to TRBJ2-3, with 9 positions matching TRBD2. The sequencing input was PBMCs. This clonotype was obtained from a woman aged 18-29 years in good health and CMV-seropositive. CDR3 in amino acids: CASSPETSGTDTQYF. CDR3 nucleotides: TGTGCCAGCAGTCCTGAAACTAGCGGGACAGATACGCAGTATTTT.